This TCR beta chain was observed in a study of radiotherapy plus CTLA-4 blockade in lung cancer. Study details: Patients showed objective responses in 15% to 20% of cases, and disease control was achieved by approximately 33%.

Between the trimmed V and J ends, which lost 4 bases and 6 bases, there was a span of 17 bases. Germline loops: CDR1 SGDLS, CDR2 YYNGEE. This CDR3 contains 15 residues. Findings of the study overall: Among blood TCR repertoires after radiotherapy plus ipilimumab, tumor-derived clones expanded. Strongest reported response predictors: early blood clone changes and post-radiation interferon-beta.

To note about this clone: The antigen is undetermined.

Only in-frame clones appear in the TCRdb table, and some are missing; sequencing was by immunoSEQ multiplex PCR. The table lists about 88,000 clones, about two thirds of them singletons. It was focal radiation plus CTLA-4 blockade with ipilimumab that patients with chemo-refractory metastatic non-small-cell lung cancer received. This receptor was taken from a human donor with non-small cell lung cancer that progressed on radiotherapy plus ipilimumab. The gene calls are TRBV9 and TRBJ2-1; possibly TRBD1 or TRBD2 for D (5 bases each). The material was peripheral blood, obtained from a patient treated with radiotherapy plus ipilimumab. DNA for the CDR3: TGTGCCAGCAGCCCATCTGGGACGTCGCCCAATGAGCAGTTCTTC. Residues: CASSPSGTSPNEQFF.